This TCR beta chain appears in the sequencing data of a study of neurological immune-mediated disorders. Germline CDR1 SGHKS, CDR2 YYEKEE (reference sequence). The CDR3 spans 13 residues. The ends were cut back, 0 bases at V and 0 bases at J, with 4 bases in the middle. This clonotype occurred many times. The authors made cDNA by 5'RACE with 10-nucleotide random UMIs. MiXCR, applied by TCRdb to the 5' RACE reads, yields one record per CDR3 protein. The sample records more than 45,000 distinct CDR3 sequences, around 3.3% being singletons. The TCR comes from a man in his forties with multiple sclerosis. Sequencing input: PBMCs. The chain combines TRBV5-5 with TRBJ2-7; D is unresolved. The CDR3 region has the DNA TGTGCCAGCAGCTTGGCGGTCTCCTACGAGCAGTACTTC. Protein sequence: CASSLAVSYEQYF.